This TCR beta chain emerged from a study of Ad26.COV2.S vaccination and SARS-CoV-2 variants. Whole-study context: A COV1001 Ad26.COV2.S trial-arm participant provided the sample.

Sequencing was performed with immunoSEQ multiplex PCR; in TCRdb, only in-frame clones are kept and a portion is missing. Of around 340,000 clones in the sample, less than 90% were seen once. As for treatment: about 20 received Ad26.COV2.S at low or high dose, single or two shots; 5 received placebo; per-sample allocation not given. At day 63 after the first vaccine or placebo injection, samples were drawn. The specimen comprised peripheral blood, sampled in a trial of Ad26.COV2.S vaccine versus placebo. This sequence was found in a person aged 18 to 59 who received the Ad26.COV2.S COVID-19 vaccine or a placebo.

Here the CDR3 DNA reads TGTGCCAGCAGCAAAGAGGCGAGAGCGGACAATGAGCAGTTCTTC. This gives the protein CASSKEARADNEQFF. The rearrangement links TRBV21-1 to TRBJ2-1; the D call in the table, TRBD2, was not verified against the DNA. TRBV21-1 is termed a pseudogene. This CDR3 spans 15 amino acids.